The next 14 T cell receptor beta chains were all read from a single sample in a study of T cells in tuberculosis. Measured with immunoSEQ multiplex PCR; TCRdb has only the in-frame clones, and not every one. The sample lists roughly 7,100 clones; 95% were seen once. Specimen: PBMCs. The receptors here all came from an adult with tuberculosis.

V gene TRBV18 combines with J gene TRBJ2-7, with 9 bases that match TRBD1. CDR3 length equals 15 residues. Germline V lookup: CDR1 KGHSH, CDR2 LQKENI. V lost 1 base, J lost 4 bases, and 5 bases stayed unmatched. CDR3 protein: CASSPLRDREYEQYF. CDR3 coding DNA: TGTGCCAGCTCACCACTCCGGGACAGGGAGTACGAGCAGTACTTC.

This clone was seen once. This chain connects TRBV5-1 to TRBJ2-7, with D possibly TRBD1 on 5 matching bases. CDR1 SGHRS and CDR2 YFSETQ come from the germline V gene. V shed 4 bases and J shed 6 bases, with 17 bases lying between them. The CDR3 covers 14 residues. The CDR3 DNA reads as TGCGCCAGCAGCACCGACCCTGACAGCGCCGAGCAGTACTTC. Translated, it gives CASSTDPDSAEQYF.

This rearrangement joins TRBV19 to TRBJ2-5, with 11 positions matching TRBD1. Trimming removed 6 bases from V and 1 base from J; junction bases left unmatched: 4. This CDR3 spans 15 amino acids. Germline V gives CDR1 LNHDA, CDR2 SQIVND (reference sequence). The CDR3 spells CASSGDRGSQETQYF. CDR3 coding DNA: TGTGCCAGTAGCGGGGACAGGGGGTCCCAAGAGACCCAGTACTTC.

The V and J genes are TRBV10-3 and TRBJ2-5; D remains ambiguous. The length of the CDR3 is 13 residues. The germline CDR1 and CDR2 sequences are ENHRY and SYGVKD. Trimming took 0 bases from V and 5 from J, leaving 7 bases between them. The CDR3 nucleotides read TGTGCCATCAGTGAGTCGAGAGATGAGACCCAGTACTTC. Protein: CAISESRDETQYF.

This rearrangement joins TRBV5-6 to TRBJ1-5; D might be TRBD1 (5 bases). The germline CDR1 and CDR2 sequences are SGHDT and YYEEEE. The CDR3 has 17 amino acids. V shed 1 base and J shed 2 bases, with 16 bases lying between them. The CDR3 DNA reads as TGTGCCAGCAGCTTGTTGGGCGCGGGGGGGGGCAATCAGCCCCAGCATTTT. This encodes CASSLLGAGGGNQPQHF.

The gene calls are TRBV6-6 and TRBJ2-7; tentatively, D is TRBD2 (6 bases). The V gene lost 6 bases and the J gene lost 5 bases, with 23 bases spanning the gap. The germline gives CDR1 MNHNY, CDR2 SVGAGI (reference sequence). The CDR3 loop spans 16 amino acids. CDR3 DNA sequence: TGTGCCAGCAGCCCCGTGTTAGGAGGGAAGGATGACGAGCAGTACTTC. The encoded protein is CASSPVLGGKDDEQYF.

The chain is built from TRBV5-1 and TRBJ2-5; TRBD2 might be the D (5 bases). The V gene lost 4 bases and the J gene lost 5 bases, with 15 bases spanning the gap. The CDR3 covers 14 residues. The germline gives CDR1 SGHRS, CDR2 YFSETQ. DNA of the CDR3: TGCGCCAGCAGCCCCGAAGGACTGGGGGAGACCCAGTACTTC. Protein: CASSPEGLGETQYF.

The chain combines TRBV27 with TRBJ2-5; tentative D call: TRBD2 (5 bases). V was trimmed by 5 bases and J by 4 bases, leaving 17 bases between them. CDR3 length: 15 amino acids. CDR1 and CDR2 from the germline V gene are MNHEY and SMNVEV (reference sequence). CDR3 in amino acids: CASSLLLGVGETQYF. CDR3 nucleotides: TGTGCCAGCAGTCTACTCCTCGGGGTAGGAGAGACCCAGTACTTC.

The chain is built from TRBV6-5 and TRBJ2-1; TRBD2 is a possible D gene (6 bases). This CDR3 has 13 amino acids. Germline V gene data show CDR1 as MNHEY and CDR2 as SVGAGI. V was shortened by 2 bases and J by 7 bases, with 9 bases between the two germline ends. The CDR3 loop reads CASSYRGSNEQFF. The CDR3 nucleotides are TGTGCCAGCAGTTACCGGGGGTCGAATGAGCAGTTCTTC.

V and J are TRBV2 and TRBJ2-2, with 9 bases aligning to TRBD2. CDR1 is SNHLY and CDR2 is FYNNEI in the germline V gene. Trimming removed 7 bases from V and 0 bases from J; junction bases left unmatched: 6. The CDR3 is 16 residues long. CDR3 region: CASTHSGGANTGELFF. In DNA, the CDR3 is TGTGCCAGCACTCATAGCGGGGGAGCGAACACCGGGGAGCTGTTTTTT.

J is TRBJ1-1 and V is TRBV6-1; a possible D gene is TRBD1 (6 bases). The CDR3 runs to 15 residues. Trimming stripped 0 bases from V and 3 bases from J, with 11 bases between. Germline loops: CDR1 MNHNS, CDR2 SASEGT. The CDR3 DNA reads as TGTGCCAGCAGTGAAGCGCAACAGGGCCACACTGAAGCTTTCTTT. Encoded protein: CASSEAQQGHTEAFF.

The CDR3 loop reads CASSPRDATNEKLFF. For the CDR3, the DNA is TGTGCCAGCAGCCCCAGGGATGCAACTAATGAAAAACTGTTTTTT. The genes are TRBV21-1 and TRBJ1-4; the table names TRBD1, a call not compared with the DNA. TRBV21-1 is a pseudogene locus. This CDR3 comprises 15 residues.

The chain joins TRBV23-1 to TRBJ2-3; D gene ambiguous. TRBV23-1 is an ORF, with its function uncertain. Trimming removed 3 bases from V and 7 bases from J, with 17 bases in between. CDR3 length: 15 residues. In nucleotides, the CDR3 is TGCGCCAGCAGTCACCGGCCGCCCTCGGGTTATACGCAGTATTTT. Protein sequence: CASSHRPPSGYTQYF.

CDR3 sequence reads: CATSGDHGTDTQYF. The CDR3 bases are TGTGCCACCTCGGGGGATCATGGCACAGATACGCAGTATTTT. The J gene is TRBJ2-3, the V gene TRBV10-3; D is possibly TRBD2 (6 bases). This CDR3 region has 14 residues. The V end lost 10 bases, the J end lost 1 base, and 15 bases lay between the germline ends. Germline V gene data show CDR1 as ENHRY and CDR2 as SYGVKD.